These 2 T cell receptor beta chains were all obtained from the same sample, sequenced in a study of cytomegalovirus exposure and HLA in healthy donors. The PCR was carried out with 60 Vbeta primers and 13 Jbeta primers. The table came from immunoSEQ multiplex PCR; TCRdb's copy has only in-frame clones and leaves some out. The table has 170,000 or so clones, under 85% seen once; the top ten hold around 1.5%. Sequencing was done on a sample of PBMCs. Receptor source: a woman aged 30 to 39 in good health and CMV-seronegative.

V and J are TRBV30 and TRBJ2-3; 9 positions match TRBD1. Trimming removed 4 bases from V and 3 bases from J; junction bases left unmatched: 8. The germline V gene has CDR1 GTSNPN and CDR2 SVGIG (reference sequence). This CDR3 spans 15 amino acids. The CDR3 coding sequence is TGTGCCTGGATCCCCCACGGACAGGGGACAGATACGCAGTATTTT. This gives the protein CAWIPHGQGTDTQYF.

Details on this clone: A much larger clone sits a single nucleotide away, making a read error possible. This sample includes further DNA sequences coding for the same CDR3. V is TRBV6-5 and J is TRBJ1-2; no firm D call. Per the germline V gene, CDR1 is MNHEY and CDR2 is SVGAGI. The CDR3 covers 12 residues. The CDR3 nucleotides are TGTGCCAGTAGTGTATCGGGGTCTAACAAATTTTTC. Translation gives CASSVSGSNKFF.